This TCR beta chain was captured by sequencing in a study of blood T cell repertoires in COVID-19. The overall study: Material from acute and convalescent COVID-19 was sourced from the United States, Italy and Spain.

V was shortened by 3 bases and J by 0 bases, with 12 bases between the two germline ends. Germline loops: CDR1 LGHNA, CDR2 YSLEER. The CDR3 loop spans 15 amino acids. Method: immunoSEQ multiplex PCR; TCRdb's copy keeps in-frame clones and lacks some. The profile shows around 31,000 clones, roughly nine tenths of them singletons. Sequenced sample: peripheral blood. The rearrangement joins TRBV4-3 to TRBJ2-7; D may be TRBD1 (5 bases). This sequence originates from a man aged 55 to 70 with acute or convalescent COVID-19. DNA of the CDR3: TGCGCCAGCAGCCAGTCGGACACCAGCTCCTACGAGCAGTACTTC. Protein product: CASSQSDTSSYEQYF.